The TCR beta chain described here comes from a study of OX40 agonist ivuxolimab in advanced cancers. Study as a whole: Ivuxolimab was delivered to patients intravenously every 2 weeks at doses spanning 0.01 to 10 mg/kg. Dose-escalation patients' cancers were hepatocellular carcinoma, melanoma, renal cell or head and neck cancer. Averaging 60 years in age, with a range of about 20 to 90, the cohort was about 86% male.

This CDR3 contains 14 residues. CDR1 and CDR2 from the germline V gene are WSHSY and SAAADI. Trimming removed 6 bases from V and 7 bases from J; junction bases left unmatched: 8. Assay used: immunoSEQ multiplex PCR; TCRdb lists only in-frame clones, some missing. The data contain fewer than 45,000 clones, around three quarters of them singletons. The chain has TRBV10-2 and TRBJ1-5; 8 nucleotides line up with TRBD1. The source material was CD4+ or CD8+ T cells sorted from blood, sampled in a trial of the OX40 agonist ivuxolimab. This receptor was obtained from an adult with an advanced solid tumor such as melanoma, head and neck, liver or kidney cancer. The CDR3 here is CASRDRAVGQPQHF. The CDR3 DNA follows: TGCGCCAGCAGGGACAGGGCGGTCGGCCAGCCCCAGCATTTT.